This T cell receptor delta chain was obtained from a study of gamma-delta T cells after stem cell transplantation. The table lists this clone with a few counts. TCRdb lists the protein of a much larger clone for this DNA, which differs at residue 12, so this is likely a read error; the protein given here is translated from the DNA itself. TCRdb reanalyzed the RT-PCR reads using CATT. The sample has approximately 3,000 delta-chain clones, around 2% seen once. The CDR3 sequence is 14 residues long. Germline V gene sequence: CDR1 GEAIGNYY, CDR2 EKD. The specimen was gamma-delta T cells. The TCR originated in a human donor. It is not recorded whose cells these are; they may come from a transplant donor. V gene TRDV2 combines with J gene TRDJ1; D gene unclear. The CDR3 region has the DNA TGTGCCTGTGACACACTTGAGAGCACCGATAAACGCATCTTT. Translated: CACDTLESTDKRIF.